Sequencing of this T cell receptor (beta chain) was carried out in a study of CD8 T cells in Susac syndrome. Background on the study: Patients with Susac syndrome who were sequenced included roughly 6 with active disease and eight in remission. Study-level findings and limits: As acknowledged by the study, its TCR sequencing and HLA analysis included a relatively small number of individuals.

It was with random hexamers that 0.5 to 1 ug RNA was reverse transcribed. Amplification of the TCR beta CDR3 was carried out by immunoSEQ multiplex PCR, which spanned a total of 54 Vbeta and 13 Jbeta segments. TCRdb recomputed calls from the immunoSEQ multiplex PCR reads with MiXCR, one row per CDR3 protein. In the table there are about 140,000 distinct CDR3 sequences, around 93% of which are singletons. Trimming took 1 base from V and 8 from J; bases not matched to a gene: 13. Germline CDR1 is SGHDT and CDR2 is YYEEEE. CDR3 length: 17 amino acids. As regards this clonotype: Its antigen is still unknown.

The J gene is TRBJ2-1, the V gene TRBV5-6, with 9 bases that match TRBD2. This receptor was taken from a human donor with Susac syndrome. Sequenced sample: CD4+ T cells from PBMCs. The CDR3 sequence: CASSLYLTSGAFDEQFF. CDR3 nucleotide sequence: TGTGCCAGCAGCTTGTACCTGACTAGCGGAGCCTTCGATGAGCAGTTCTTC. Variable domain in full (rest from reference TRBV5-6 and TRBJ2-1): DAGVTQSPTHLIKTRGQQVTLRCSPKSGHDTVSWYQQALGQGPQFIFQYYEEEERQRGNFPDRFSGHQFPNYSSELNVNALLLGDSALYLCASSLYLTSGAFDEQFFGPGTRLTVL.